One sample yielded the 15 T cell receptor beta chains listed below, sequenced in a study of T cells in Graves' hyperthyroidism and ophthalmopathy. RNA transcripts provided the source from which TCR beta CDR3 regions were amplified. Researchers ran a first-round RT-PCR on the TCR CDR3 using the HTBI primer set. TCRdb ran MiXCR on the multiplex PCR reads and lists one entry per CDR3 protein. The sample consists of 150,000 or so distinct CDR3 sequences, roughly 23% of them appearing once. Sequenced input: blood. All receptors derive from a woman between 50 and 59 years old with Graves' hyperthyroidism that later progressed to Graves' ophthalmopathy.

This clonotype was seen many times. V is TRBV19 and J is TRBJ2-7; possibly TRBD1 for D (6 bases). The CDR3 consists of 13 residues. CDR1 and CDR2 from the germline V gene are LNHDA and SQIVND (reference sequence). V was cut by 7 bases and J by 2 bases, with 12 bases left in between. In DNA form, the CDR3 reads TGTGCCAGTACCGGGACAAACCCCTACGAGCAGTACTTC. Its translation is CASTGTNPYEQYF.

This clonotype was found many times. The genes are TRBV28 and TRBJ1-1; no definite D call. Per germline, CDR1 MDHEN and CDR2 SYDVKM. CDR3 length: 15 amino acids. V was shortened by 2 bases and J by 5 bases, with 15 bases between the two germline ends. The CDR3 here is CASSLGSGFRTEAFF. The CDR3 nucleotides read TGTGCCAGCAGTTTAGGTTCGGGTTTCAGGACTGAAGCTTTCTTT.

In this sample, this clonotype turned up a few times. One junction end disagrees with the germline gene, perhaps due to a read error. The chain employs TRBV4-1 and TRBJ1-5; TRBD1 agrees at 7 bases. The CDR3 length is 15 residues. CDR1 is MGHRA and CDR2 is YSYEKL in the germline V gene. The CDR3 loop is CANSQSTGLNQPQHF. Written as DNA, the CDR3 is TGCGCCAACAGCCAATCGACAGGGCTGAATCAGCCCCAGCATTTT.

The J gene is TRBJ2-3, the V gene TRBV19; a weak D match, TRBD2 (6 bases). This CDR3 is built from 14 residues. Per the germline V gene, CDR1 is LNHDA and CDR2 is SQIVND (reference sequence). Trimming took 6 bases from V and 2 from J, leaving 12 bases between them. CDR3 bases: TGTGCCAGTAGGGAGGGGAGGAACACAGATACGCAGTATTTT. It codes for CASREGRNTDTQYF.

This chain connects TRBV5-1 to TRBJ2-7; D is unclear. The CDR3 is 13 residues long. V was clipped by 1 base and J by 2 bases, with 7 bases between them. The germline V gene has CDR1 SGHRS and CDR2 YFSETQ. The CDR3 spells CASSLPPAYEQYF. The DNA for the CDR3 is TGCGCCAGCAGCTTGCCGCCGGCCTACGAGCAGTACTTC.

This clonotype turned up a few times. The rearrangement joins TRBV19 to TRBJ1-1; D gene ambiguous. CDR1 LNHDA and CDR2 SQIVND come from the germline V gene (reference sequence). CDR3 length: 13 residues. V lost 2 bases and J lost 6, with 10 bases in between. The CDR3 is CASSISRSSEAFF. As DNA, the CDR3 is TGTGCCAGTAGTATAAGCCGTTCTTCTGAAGCTTTCTTT.

There are a few counts of this clonotype. This chain uses TRBV4-1 with TRBJ2-2, with D possibly TRBD1 on 6 matching bases. CDR1 is MGHRA, CDR2 YSYEKL, per germline. There are 14 residues in the CDR3. V was pared by 2 bases and J by 6 bases, with 10 bases between. The CDR3 here is CASSQRRGSGELFF. For the CDR3, the DNA is TGCGCCAGCAGCCAAAGAAGGGGGTCCGGGGAGCTGTTTTTT.

The chain joins TRBV6-2 or TRBV6-3 to TRBJ2-1; 16 bases are shared with TRBD2. Looked up from germline, CDR1 is MNHEY and CDR2 is SVGEGT. Trimming at V came to 8 bases and at J to 5 bases, leaving 9 bases not matched to a gene. CDR3 length: 17 amino acids. For the CDR3, the DNA is TGTGCCAGCCGCGGGACTAGCGGGAGGGCCAGGCACAATGAGCAGTTCTTC. Translation gives CASRGTSGRARHNEQFF.

At least ten counts were recorded for this clonotype. The V and J genes are TRBV30 and TRBJ2-1, with D possibly being TRBD1 (5 bases). V lost 5 bases and J lost 6, with 17 bases in between. The CDR3 spans 14 residues. Germline CDR1 is GTSNPN and CDR2 is SVGIG (reference sequence). The CDR3 reads CAWESRAGVNEQFF. CDR3 nucleotides: TGTGCCTGGGAGAGCAGGGCTGGTGTCAATGAGCAGTTCTTC.

V is TRBV29-1 and J is TRBJ2-5; D is ambiguous. Trimming shortened V by 1 base and J by 7 bases, and 13 bases separated the two germline ends. This CDR3 is built from 13 residues. Germline CDR1 reads SQVTM; CDR2 reads ANQGSEA. The CDR3 here is CSVEGTRLGTQYF. In nucleotides, the CDR3 is TGCAGCGTTGAAGGCACCCGCCTCGGGACCCAGTACTTC.

This clonotype was picked up a small number of times. The chain carries TRBV7-3 and TRBJ2-7, with TRBD1 as a possible D gene (6 bases). CDR3 length equals 13 residues. Germline values: CDR1 SGHTA, CDR2 FQGTGA. Between the trimmed V and J ends, which lost 4 bases and 4 bases, there was a span of 11 bases. The CDR3 reads CASSYGTPYEQYF. The CDR3 bases are TGTGCCAGCAGCTACGGGACACCTTACGAGCAGTACTTC.

The chain carries TRBV29-1 and TRBJ2-5; D may correspond to TRBD1 or TRBD2 (6 bases each). Germline V gives CDR1 SQVTM, CDR2 ANQGSEA. V lost 7 bases and J lost 4, with 25 bases in between. CDR3 size: 16 residues. For the CDR3, the DNA is TGCAGCGCAAGAGGGGGAGGAGGGAGAGTCGGAGAGACCCAGTACTTC. It encodes CSARGGGGRVGETQYF.

This clonotype was counted between two and nine times. The V gene is TRBV2, the J gene TRBJ1-6, with D possibly matching TRBD1 (5 bases). Trimming pared 5 bases from V and 5 bases from J, leaving 16 bases between. This CDR3 has 16 residues. Germline loops: CDR1 SNHLY, CDR2 FYNNEI. The CDR3 region has the DNA TGTGCCAGCAGTCTTAGGAGACAGCCGGATAATTCACCCCTCCACTTT. It is translated as CASSLRRQPDNSPLHF.

This clonotype was detected ten times or more. The rearrangement uses TRBV6-2 or TRBV6-3 and TRBJ1-1; TRBD1 might be the D (5 bases). Germline CDR1 is MNHEY and CDR2 is SVGEGT. The CDR3 sequence is 15 residues long. V lost 5 bases to trimming and J lost 2 bases, with 15 bases between them. The CDR3 sequence: CASSQPGRRNTEAFF. CDR3 in DNA: TGTGCCAGCAGTCAGCCGGGACGGAGAAACACTGAAGCTTTCTTT.

This clonotype was found many times. This chain uses TRBV30 with TRBJ1-1; D unclear. The length of the CDR3 is 10 residues. Germline V gene sequence: CDR1 GTSNPN, CDR2 SVGIG (reference sequence). The V end lost 5 bases, the J end lost 1 base, and 2 bases lay between the germline ends. CDR3 protein: CAWGNTEAFF. The CDR3 DNA is TGTGCCTGGGGGAACACTGAAGCTTTCTTT.